This entry concerns a single T cell receptor (beta chain). This clonotype has more than one count but fewer than ten. The target of this receptor is not known. Nothing much larger sits one base from this clone, and base qualities are not available. The record originates from a study of T-cell memory formation after mild COVID-19 (dated by TCRdb to the early 2020s). About the study as a whole: Most TCR sequence clusters were specific to one of the two donors. The cohort was made up of two young adult volunteers, one female and one male, who were previously healthy. Longitudinal TCRalpha and TCRbeta repertoire sequencing tracked T-cell clones expanding and contracting after mild COVID-19 in a couple of donors. On the study overall, not on this receptor specifically: Clones contracting from day 15 to 85 had balanced CD4/CD8 phenotypes, while a second wave expanding from day 15 to 37 was biased towards CD4+. Contracting CD4+ clones were located mainly in the CM and EM memory subsets, whereas CD8+ clones were found to be enriched in EMRA. Only a couple of mild cases were covered in the study, and larger cohorts including severe cases with pre-infection samples were considered necessary. Some responding clones were found in pre-infection memory, which suggests that pre-existing cross-reactive memory T cells took part in the SARS-CoV-2 response. SARS-CoV-2 specificity of the second-wave clones peaking on day 37 was not confirmed.

PBMCs were isolated by Ficoll-Paque density gradient centrifugation. Instrument on record: Illumina NovaSeq 6000. TCRalpha and TCRbeta cDNA libraries were built by 5'RACE with constant-segment primers, adding sample barcodes and unique molecular identifiers. RNA was extracted from every sample with Trizol reagent. Libraries were amplified in two PCR steps, with a second sample barcode and Illumina TruSeq adapters added in the second step. Sequencing of libraries was performed on an Illumina NovaSeq with 2 x 150 bp paired-end reads. On the authors' methods: With migec v1.2.7, reads were demultiplexed and then collapsed into UMI-guided consensus sequences. Using mixcr v2.1.11, UMI consensuses were aligned to TRA and TRB V and J templates and then assembled into clonotypes. A clonotype was counted as expanded or contracted only when both edgeR and NoisET called the clonotype significant, with the noise models trained on biological replicates. For edgeR calls, a false discovery rate-adjusted p below 0.01 and a log2 fold-change threshold of 1 were applied. As an exploratory analysis of dynamics, PCA with hierarchical clustering was applied to max-normalized trajectories of the 1000 most abundant clonotypes. Separately sequenced CD4+ and CD8+ repertoires were used to assign the CD4 or CD8 phenotype of responding clones. The raw public reads went through TCRdb reprocessing: fastp at Q25, MiXCR clone calling, in-frame beta chains kept. Every CDR3 protein is listed once, alongside the most common genes and DNA of its rows. These V and J calls rely on TCRdb rather than the paper's analysis. In all, the sample holds 250,000 to 300,000 distinct CDR3 sequences, and around a sixth of those were seen once. The ten largest account for 22% of the sample.

The sequenced sample consisted of PBMCs or a T cell subset sorted from them (not recorded which). The receptor was derived from a man between 18 and 35 years old who had mild COVID-19 (a few samples of this study predate the infection). The sample titles of this study are shuffled in the database, so cell type and time point are left out; the donor was told from shared clones.

The sequence in DNA is TGTGCCAGCAGCTCGGGACAGGGTTGGCTCTATGGCTACACCTTC. Translated, this is CASSSGQGWLYGYTF. The sequence links TRBV6-5 to TRBJ1-2; 9 nucleotides in the junction match TRBD1. The CDR3 holds 15 amino acids from the cysteine to the phenylalanine. Left in the record is the CDR3 DNA by itself, 45 bases read in frame from the first base. V trim: 6 bases; J trim: 4 bases; unmatched bases: 9. Looking up the germline V gene yields CDR1 MNHEY and CDR2 SVGAGI.